The sequence of this T cell receptor (beta chain) was determined in a study of early T cells in non-severe SARS-CoV-2 infection. The germline CDR1 and CDR2 sequences are ENHRY and SYGVKD. The trim removed 4 bases at V and 5 bases at J, leaving 11 bases unmatched. The CDR3 has 16 residues. TCRdb passed the 5' RACE reads through MiXCR, listing each CDR3 protein once. The data contain 55,000 to 75,000 distinct CDR3 sequences, around 13% of them seen just once; the ten biggest clones take up over 0.95%. This clonotype was detected many times. The chain joins TRBV10-3 to TRBJ2-7; 10 positions agree with TRBD2. The TCR comes from an adult who was a healthcare worker with PCR-confirmed SARS-CoV-2 infection or an uninfected control (not recorded which). Input material: whole blood. CDR3 residues: CAISVVGSGRIHEQYF. CDR3 sequence (DNA): TGTGCCATCAGTGTTGTCGGTAGCGGGAGGATCCACGAGCAGTACTTC.